This TCR beta chain emerged from a study of memory CD4+ T cells and cytomegalovirus serostatus. Study-level information: This sample comes from healthy Belgian adults, under 10 CMV seropositive, about 23 seronegative.

The sort gate was single viable CD3+CD4+CD8-CD45RO+ cells for memory CD4+ T cells. Assay: immunoSEQ multiplex PCR; the TCRdb copy retains only in-frame clones and omits some. The sample yields about 57,000 clones, approximately 80% seen once. This clonotype originated in an adult in good health and CMV-seronegative. The sequencing input was memory CD4+ T cells from blood.

In DNA form, the CDR3 reads TGTGCCAGCGGACGGACAGGGGGCGAGCAGTACTTC. This encodes CASGRTGGEQYF. V usage is TRBV2 and J usage is TRBJ2-7, with 10 bases identical to TRBD1. The CDR3 loop spans 12 amino acids. The germline V gene has CDR1 SNHLY and CDR2 FYNNEI. The V segment lost 8 bases and the J segment 6 bases; nucleotides outside the gene matches: 4.